A single sample gave rise to the 21 T cell receptor beta chains below, sequenced in a study of blood T cell repertoires in COVID-19. Only in-frame clones appear in the TCRdb table, and some are missing; sequencing was by immunoSEQ multiplex PCR. Of 450,000 or so clones listed, roughly 90% are singletons. The specimen was peripheral blood. The source is a man younger than 35 with COVID-19, enrolled during active disease.

The chain employs TRBV12-3 or TRBV12-4 and TRBJ2-3; D gene unclear. V dropped 3 bases and J dropped 3 bases, with 7 bases sitting between them. The CDR3 loop spans 13 amino acids. CDR3 loop: CASSFSSTDTQYF. For the CDR3, the DNA is TGTGCCAGCAGTTTCTCTTCGACAGATACGCAGTATTTT.

This chain links TRBV5-1 with TRBJ1-1, with D maybe TRBD1 (6 bases). V lost 4 bases and J lost 3, with 16 bases in between. The CDR3 sequence is 15 residues long. The germline V gene encodes CDR1 SGHRS and CDR2 YFSETQ. The CDR3 DNA reads TGCGCCAGCAGCACGGAACAGGGCAAAGACACTGAAGCTTTCTTT. As protein: CASSTEQGKDTEAFF.

The rearrangement links TRBV7-9 to TRBJ2-7; 8 positions match TRBD1. The germline V gene encodes CDR1 SEHNR and CDR2 FQNEAQ (reference sequence). The junction had 8 bases not matched to a gene; V was cut back by 1 base and J by 3 bases. The CDR3 loop spans 16 amino acids. CDR3 sequence (DNA): TGTGCCAGCAGCTTAGTGGGCAGGGGGCAAAACTACGAGCAGTACTTC. This encodes CASSLVGRGQNYEQYF.

This chain connects TRBV5-1 to TRBJ2-1, with 7 bases identical to TRBD2. CDR3 length equals 15 residues. V was clipped by 0 bases and J by 2 bases; unmatched bases: 2. From germline, CDR1 is SGHRS and CDR2 YFSETQ. The CDR3 DNA follows: TGCGCCAGCAGCTTGGAAAGCGGGGCCTACAATGAGCAGTTCTTC. Translating it yields CASSLESGAYNEQFF.

The V gene is TRBV5-1, the J gene TRBJ2-3, with 7 bases lining up with TRBD2. Germline CDR1 reads SGHRS; CDR2 reads YFSETQ. V trimming: 4 bases; J trimming: 4 bases; junction bases outside the gene matches: 6. This CDR3 region has 14 residues. DNA of the CDR3: TGCGCCAGCAGCCTAGGACTAGTGTCAGATACGCAGTATTTT. It encodes CASSLGLVSDTQYF. The entire variable domain, with the rest obtained from reference TRBV5-1 and TRBJ2-3, is as follows: KAGVTQTPRYLIKTRGQQVTLSCSPISGHRSVSWYQQTPGQGLQFLFEYFSETQRNKGNFPGRFSGRQFSNSRSEMNVSTLELGDSALYLCASSLGLVSDTQYFGPGTRLTVL.

The chain links TRBV12-5 to TRBJ2-2, with 7 nucleotides matching TRBD1. With 6 bases clipped from V and 0 bases from J, the junction kept 7 bases outside the gene matches. The germline V gene has CDR1 LGHNT and CDR2 FRNRAP. The CDR3 has 16 residues. This CDR3 reads CASGSLDRTNTGELFF. CDR3 DNA sequence: TGTGCTAGTGGATCTCTGGACAGGACGAACACCGGGGAGCTGTTTTTT.

The V call is TRBV7-2, the J call TRBJ2-1; the D gene is possibly TRBD2 (5 bases). Germline CDR1 SGHTA, CDR2 FQGNSA. With 5 bases removed from V and 8 bases from J, the gap between germline ends came to 16 bases. The CDR3 contains 14 residues. The CDR3 spells CASSTYGSADEQFF. Here the CDR3 DNA reads TGTGCCAGCAGCACCTACGGGTCAGCGGATGAGCAGTTCTTC.

V is TRBV4-1 and J is TRBJ2-4, with 9 bases aligning to TRBD2. The junction had 9 bases not matched to a gene; V was cut back by 2 bases and J by 1 base. Germline V gene sequence: CDR1 MGHRA, CDR2 YSYEKL. This CDR3 has 18 amino acids. CDR3 DNA sequence: TGCGCCAGCAGCCAACCACCCCCTAGCGGGATCGCCAAAAACATTCAGTACTTC. As protein: CASSQPPPSGIAKNIQYF.

This rearrangement joins TRBV10-1 to TRBJ2-1; TRBD2 matches 7 bases. The trim removed 0 bases at V and 4 bases at J, leaving 12 bases unmatched. CDR3 length: 18 amino acids. Germline V lookup: CDR1 WNHNN, CDR2 SYGVQD (reference sequence). DNA of the CDR3: TGCGCCAGCAGTGAGTCGGCTCTGAGGGGCGGGAGTTACAATGAGCAGTTCTTC. This codes for CASSESALRGGSYNEQFF.

The chain employs TRBV11-3 and TRBJ2-5; 7 nucleotides align to TRBD2. V was pared by 3 bases and J by 5 bases, with 18 bases of the junction left unmatched. In germline, CDR1 is SGHNT, CDR2 YENEEA. This CDR3 region has 18 residues. The CDR3: CASSLGVREGRARETQYF. The CDR3 DNA sequence: TGTGCCAGCAGCTTGGGCGTCAGGGAAGGGAGGGCCCGGGAGACCCAGTACTTC.

This chain uses TRBV27 with TRBJ1-2, with TRBD1 matching over 7 bases. CDR1 MNHEY and CDR2 SMNVEV come from the germline V gene (reference sequence). Losses at the gene ends were 7 bases for V and 8 bases for J; bases not matched to a gene: 13. The CDR3 extends over 14 amino acids. The CDR3 DNA follows: TGTGCCAGCAAGAAGGATACAGGGGTGAAGGGCTACACCTTC. Protein: CASKKDTGVKGYTF.

This rearrangement joins TRBV2 to TRBJ1-2, with TRBD1 as a possible D gene (5 bases). V was shortened by 3 bases and J by 4 bases, with 15 bases between the two germline ends. Per the germline V gene, CDR1 is SNHLY and CDR2 is FYNNEI. This CDR3 region has 15 residues. The CDR3 protein is CASSEKGRNPYGYTF. The DNA of the CDR3 is TGTGCCAGCAGTGAGAAGGGGCGCAACCCCTATGGCTACACCTTC. The whole variable domain, filled in from reference TRBV2 and TRBJ1-2, reads EPEVTQTPSHQVTQMGQEVILRCVPISNHLYFYWYRQILGQKVEFLVSFYNNEISEKSEIFDDQFSVERPDGSNFTLKIRSTKLEDSAMYFCASSEKGRNPYGYTFGSGTRLTVV.

J is TRBJ2-5 and V is TRBV6-5; 7 positions agree with TRBD1. CDR1 is MNHEY, CDR2 SVGAGI, per germline. V was pared by 6 bases and J by 5 bases, with 12 bases of the junction left unmatched. The CDR3 sequence is 15 residues long. In nucleotides, the CDR3 is TGTGCCAGCAGGACTTCAGGGGGATCGGGGGAGACCCAGTACTTC. This codes for CASRTSGGSGETQYF.

The chain uses TRBV11-3 and TRBJ2-7; TRBD1 might be the D (6 bases). CDR3 length: 14 amino acids. CDR1 is SGHNT and CDR2 is YENEEA in the germline V gene. Trimming removed 1 base at V and 3 bases at J, with 10 bases between. CDR3 in DNA: TGTGCCAGCAGCTTAGCAGGGGTTGGCTACGAGCAGTACTTC. Translation gives CASSLAGVGYEQYF.

The rearrangement uses TRBV5-8 and TRBJ2-3; TRBD1 matches 9 bases. The CDR3 is 13 amino acids. V dropped 4 bases and J dropped 4; count of bases not matched to a gene: 1. Germline assignment: CDR1 SGHTS and CDR2 YDEGEE. The CDR3 region is CASSRQGADTQYF. CDR3 nucleotide sequence: TGTGCCAGCAGCAGACAGGGGGCAGATACGCAGTATTTT. Based on the CDR3 plus reference TRBV5-8 and TRBJ2-3, the full variable domain is EAGVTQSPTHLIKTRGQQATLRCSPISGHTSVYWYQQALGLGLQFLLWYDEGEERNRGNFPPRFSGRQFPNYSSELNVNALELEDSALYLCASSRQGADTQYFGPGTRLTVL.

V usage is TRBV7-9 and J usage is TRBJ1-4; D call uncertain. V lost 1 base and J lost 7, with 13 bases in between. CDR3 length: 15 residues. Germline-derived CDR1 and CDR2 are SEHNR and FQNEAQ (reference sequence). The CDR3, as DNA: TGTGCCAGCAGCTTAGGTCGGGGAGGCACTGAAAAACTGTTTTTT. Translation: CASSLGRGGTEKLFF.

This clone was seen once. This rearrangement joins TRBV11-2 to TRBJ2-7; 8 bases map to TRBD1. This CDR3 comprises 12 residues. J was trimmed by 2 bases and V by 7 bases; bases with no gene match: 1. Germline V gives CDR1 SGHAT, CDR2 FQNNGV. The CDR3 region is CASTQGAYEQYF. CDR3 nucleotides: TGTGCCAGCACACAGGGGGCCTACGAGCAGTACTTC.

This chain connects TRBV3-1 (or the pseudogene TRBV3-2) to TRBJ1-2, with 9 nucleotides matching TRBD1. The germline gives CDR1 LGHDT, CDR2 YNNKEL (reference sequence). Trimming took 1 base from V and 5 from J; bases not matched to a gene: 8. The CDR3 is 16 residues long. The CDR3 protein is CASSQVAGTGPYGYTF. The CDR3 DNA reads as TGTGCCAGCAGCCAAGTTGCCGGGACAGGGCCGTATGGCTACACCTTC.

Concerning this clone: The sample holds other DNA sequences that translate to the same CDR3. The genes are TRBV12-3 or TRBV12-4 and TRBJ2-1; D not certain. The ends were cut back, 3 bases at V and 6 bases at J, with 3 bases in the middle. This CDR3 region has 11 residues. The CDR3 spells CASSFINEQFF. In DNA form, the CDR3 reads TGTGCCAGCAGTTTCATCAATGAGCAGTTCTTC.

V usage is TRBV7-3 and J usage is TRBJ2-1; D may be TRBD2 (6 bases). The CDR3 sequence is 13 residues long. Trimming cost V 2 bases and J 12 bases, with 14 bases left between them. The germline V gene has CDR1 SGHTA and CDR2 FQGTGA. The CDR3 here is CASSLLRESVQFF. The DNA for the CDR3 is TGTGCCAGCAGCTTACTCCGGGAGAGCGTGCAGTTCTTC.

The V gene is TRBV11-3, the J gene TRBJ2-5; the match to TRBD1 covers 9 bases. Germline assignment: CDR1 SGHNT and CDR2 YENEEA. The CDR3 consists of 14 residues. J gave up 5 bases and V 5 bases, and 6 bases lay outside the gene matches. The CDR3 spells CASSLTGGAETQYF. Written as DNA, the CDR3 is TGTGCCAGCAGCCTAACAGGGGGCGCCGAGACCCAGTACTTC.